Sequencing of this T cell receptor beta chain was carried out in a study of T-cell reconstitution after alpha-beta-depleted transplantation in children. Unique molecular identifiers were incorporated when the TCRbeta library was constructed. One entry per CDR3 protein, called by TCRdb with MiXCR from the PCR reads. The table lists approximately 640,000 distinct CDR3 sequences, approximately 15% of them singletons. This clonotype was counted ten times or more. The CDR3 has 14 residues. The ends were cut back, 5 bases at V and 6 bases at J, with 13 bases in the middle. Specimen: PBMCs from the stem cell graft donor, collected from the stem cell graft. V usage is TRBV12-3 or TRBV12-4 and J usage is TRBJ2-2; no clear D. The clonotype comes from a human donor who donated a stem cell graft to a child with acute myeloid leukemia. CDR3 bases: TGTGCCAGCAGTACCTCGGACGGCGCCGGGGAGCTGTTTTTT. As protein: CASSTSDGAGELFF.